A selection of T cell receptor beta chains follows, all from one sample in a study of blood T cell repertoires in COVID-19. Measured with immunoSEQ multiplex PCR; TCRdb has only the in-frame clones, and not every one. Among roughly 55,000 clones listed, around 87% were seen once. Sample: peripheral blood. Source of these receptors: a man between 60 and 70 years old with active or convalescent COVID-19. The CDR3 runs from the conserved cysteine through the conserved F or W. The D gene is left open where the match is weak. Clone size is stated in some rows and not others, as once, few, many or a class when expanded.

d_gene: TRBD1
j_gene: TRBJ1-1
abundance: .
v_gene: TRBV6-6
len: 15
CDR3aa: CASSLTGTGGTEAFF
CDR3nt: TGTGCCAGCAGCCTGACCGGGACAGGTGGCACTGAAGCTTTCTTT

d_gene: .
j_gene: TRBJ2-6
abundance: .
v_gene: TRBV14
len: 17
CDR3aa: CASSQDRLSSGANVLTF
CDR3nt: TGTGCCAGCAGCCAAGACAGGCTTAGCTCTGGGGCCAACGTCCTGACTTTC

d_gene: .
j_gene: TRBJ1-3
abundance: .
v_gene: TRBV9
len: 14
CDR3aa: CASSAGEAGNTIYF
CDR3nt: TGTGCCAGCAGCGCCGGAGAGGCAGGAAACACCATATATTTT

d_gene: TRBD1
j_gene: TRBJ2-7
abundance: .
v_gene: TRBV12-3/TRBV12-4
len: 13
CDR3aa: CASTRGRTGEQYF
CDR3nt: TGTGCCAGCACCCGGGGGAGGACAGGGGAGCAGTACTTC

d_gene: TRBD2
j_gene: TRBJ2-7
abundance: .
v_gene: TRBV5-4
len: 15
CDR3aa: CASSGGLTSSYEQYF
CDR3nt: TGTGCCAGCAGCGGGGGACTAACGAGCTCCTACGAGCAGTACTTC

d_gene: .
j_gene: TRBJ1-1
abundance: .
v_gene: TRBV5-1
len: 13
CDR3aa: CASSKGGKTEAFF
CDR3nt: TGCGCCAGCAGCAAGGGGGGGAAAACTGAAGCTTTCTTT

d_gene: .
j_gene: TRBJ2-5
abundance: .
v_gene: TRBV2
len: 14
CDR3aa: CASSRQPYQETQYF
CDR3nt: TGTGCCAGCAGCCGACAGCCGTACCAAGAGACCCAGTACTTC

d_gene: .
j_gene: TRBJ1-5
abundance: .
v_gene: TRBV6-6
len: 14
CDR3aa: CASSYLAGNQPQHF
CDR3nt: TGTGCCAGCAGTTACCTAGCAGGAAATCAGCCCCAGCATTTT

d_gene: TRBD1
j_gene: TRBJ2-5
abundance: .
v_gene: TRBV18
len: 15
CDR3aa: CASSPGTGYQETQYF
CDR3nt: TGTGCCAGCTCCCCCGGGACAGGATATCAAGAGACCCAGTACTTC

d_gene: .
j_gene: TRBJ1-4
abundance: once
v_gene: TRBV4-3
len: 16
CDR3aa: CASSRGQTATNEKLFF
CDR3nt: TGCGCCAGCAGCCGGGGGCAGACTGCAACTAATGAAAAACTGTTTTTT

d_gene: .
j_gene: TRBJ2-5
abundance: .
v_gene: TRBV7-7
len: 15
CDR3aa: CASSLVFGGAETQYF
CDR3nt: TGTGCCAGCAGCTTAGTTTTTGGGGGCGCAGAGACCCAGTACTTC

d_gene: .
j_gene: TRBJ2-7
abundance: .
v_gene: TRBV25-1
len: 14
CDR3aa: CASSEEGLVYEQYF
CDR3nt: TGTGCCAGCAGTGAAGAGGGACTGGTCTACGAGCAGTACTTC

d_gene: TRBD1
j_gene: TRBJ1-1
abundance: .
v_gene: TRBV7-3
len: 15
CDR3aa: CASSPGGGGGTEAFF
CDR3nt: TGTGCCAGTTCCCCCGGAGGGGGCGGGGGGACTGAAGCTTTCTTT

d_gene: .
j_gene: TRBJ1-3
abundance: .
v_gene: TRBV6-6
len: 15
CDR3aa: CASSYSGGSGNTIYF
CDR3nt: TGTGCCAGCAGTTACTCCGGGGGATCTGGAAACACCATATATTTT

d_gene: .
j_gene: TRBJ2-5
abundance: .
v_gene: TRBV27
len: 14
CDR3aa: CASSPGGKRETQYF
CDR3nt: TGTGCCAGCAGTCCAGGGGGGAAGCGAGAGACCCAGTACTTC

d_gene: .
j_gene: TRBJ2-5
abundance: .
v_gene: TRBV18
len: 14
CDR3aa: CASARGSGQETQYF
CDR3nt: TGTGCCAGCGCCAGGGGTTCAGGACAAGAGACCCAGTACTTC

d_gene: .
j_gene: TRBJ1-6
abundance: .
v_gene: TRBV5-5
len: 17
CDR3aa: CASSFRGSDFSNSPLHF
CDR3nt: TGTGCCAGCAGCTTTCGGGGGTCAGATTTTTCGAATTCACCCCTCCACTTT

d_gene: TRBD2
j_gene: TRBJ2-2
abundance: .
v_gene: TRBV7-2
len: 15
CDR3aa: CASSQKRGGSGELFF
CDR3nt: TGTGCCAGCAGCCAAAAGCGGGGAGGGTCCGGGGAGCTGTTTTTT

d_gene: TRBD1
j_gene: TRBJ2-2
abundance: .
v_gene: TRBV3-1/TRBV3-2
len: 16
CDR3aa: CASSQGGGRVTGELFF
CDR3nt: TGTGCCAGCAGCCAAGGAGGGGGCCGGGTCACCGGGGAGCTGTTTTTT

d_gene: TRBD1
j_gene: TRBJ1-2
abundance: .
v_gene: TRBV5-1
len: 15
CDR3aa: CASSLDRTGGPGYTF
CDR3nt: TGCGCCAGCAGCTTAGATAGGACAGGGGGCCCTGGCTACACCTTC

d_gene: TRBD1
j_gene: TRBJ2-5
abundance: .
v_gene: TRBV7-2
len: 16
CDR3aa: CASSLASTGGRETQYF
CDR3nt: TGTGCCAGCAGCTTAGCGTCCACAGGGGGCCGGGAGACCCAGTACTTC

d_gene: .
j_gene: TRBJ2-7
abundance: .
v_gene: TRBV7-8
len: 15
CDR3aa: CASSLVSGSLHEQYF
CDR3nt: TGTGCCAGCAGCTTAGTTAGTGGGAGTCTCCACGAGCAGTACTTC

d_gene: TRBD1
j_gene: TRBJ1-5
abundance: .
v_gene: TRBV20-1
len: 14
CDR3aa: CSASRQGANQPQHF
CDR3nt: TGCAGTGCTAGTAGACAGGGGGCCAATCAGCCCCAGCATTTT

d_gene: .
j_gene: TRBJ1-5
abundance: .
v_gene: TRBV19
len: 15
CDR3aa: CASSVLTWSNQPQHF
CDR3nt: TGTGCCAGTAGTGTACTGACTTGGAGCAATCAGCCCCAGCATTTT

d_gene: .
j_gene: TRBJ1-2
abundance: once
v_gene: TRBV24-1
len: 15
CDR3aa: CATSDKRGHIYGYTF
CDR3nt: TGTGCCACCAGTGACAAACGGGGACACATCTATGGCTACACCTTC

d_gene: TRBD1
j_gene: TRBJ1-2
abundance: .
v_gene: TRBV7-9
len: 16
CDR3aa: CASRMDRGHYHYGYTF
CDR3nt: TGTGCCAGCAGAATGGACAGGGGGCACTATCACTATGGCTACACCTTC

d_gene: .
j_gene: TRBJ2-7
abundance: .
v_gene: TRBV7-9
len: 12
CDR3aa: CASSSQGNEQYF
CDR3nt: TGTGCCAGCAGCTCTCAGGGGAACGAGCAGTACTTC

d_gene: .
j_gene: TRBJ1-2
abundance: .
v_gene: TRBV7-2
len: 14
CDR3aa: CASTLSVTNYGYTF
CDR3nt: TGTGCCAGCACCTTGTCGGTCACGAACTATGGCTACACCTTC

d_gene: .
j_gene: TRBJ1-6
abundance: .
v_gene: TRBV27
len: 16
CDR3aa: CASSLGGSSYNSPLHF
CDR3nt: TGTGCCAGCAGTTTAGGGGGGAGCTCCTATAATTCACCCCTCCACTTT

d_gene: TRBD2
j_gene: TRBJ2-7
abundance: .
v_gene: TRBV29-1
len: 15
CDR3aa: CSVPILAGGPGEQYF
CDR3nt: TGCAGCGTTCCGATTCTAGCGGGAGGGCCGGGCGAGCAGTACTTC

d_gene: TRBD2
j_gene: TRBJ2-5
abundance: .
v_gene: TRBV11-1
len: 15
CDR3aa: CASSLSASGKETQYF
CDR3nt: TGTGCCAGCAGCTTGTCGGCTAGCGGGAAAGAGACCCAGTACTTC

d_gene: TRBD1
j_gene: TRBJ1-3
abundance: .
v_gene: TRBV11-2
len: 18
CDR3aa: CASSPRSTGLVSGNTIYF
CDR3nt: TGTGCCAGCAGCCCTCGATCGACAGGGTTGGTGTCTGGAAACACCATATATTTT

d_gene: TRBD2
j_gene: TRBJ2-7
abundance: .
v_gene: TRBV6-5
len: 14
CDR3aa: CASRSGGAFDEQYF
CDR3nt: TGTGCCAGCAGGAGCGGGGGGGCCTTCGACGAGCAGTACTTC

d_gene: TRBD2
j_gene: TRBJ2-7
abundance: .
v_gene: TRBV7-9
len: 17
CDR3aa: CASSKGGGLADSYEQYF
CDR3nt: TGTGCCAGCAGCAAAGGGGGGGGACTAGCGGACTCCTACGAGCAGTACTTC

d_gene: .
j_gene: TRBJ2-3
abundance: .
v_gene: TRBV6-2/TRBV6-3
len: 12
CDR3aa: CASSYMSDTQYF
CDR3nt: TGTGCCAGCAGTTATATGAGCGATACGCAGTATTTT

d_gene: TRBD1
j_gene: TRBJ1-6
abundance: .
v_gene: TRBV5-1
len: 14
CDR3aa: CASTTGGNNSPLHF
CDR3nt: TGCGCCAGCACGACAGGGGGTAATAATTCACCCCTCCACTTT

d_gene: .
j_gene: TRBJ1-6
abundance: .
v_gene: TRBV30
len: 16
CDR3aa: CAWTRRAGSGNSPLHF
CDR3nt: TGTGCCTGGACCCGTAGGGCGGGTTCGGGAAATTCACCCCTCCACTTT

d_gene: TRBD1
j_gene: TRBJ2-7
abundance: medium-sized
v_gene: TRBV4-3
len: 15
CDR3aa: CASSRSQGANYEQYF
CDR3nt: TGCGCCAGCAGCCGATCTCAGGGGGCCAACTACGAGCAGTACTTC

d_gene: .
j_gene: TRBJ2-7
abundance: once
v_gene: TRBV28
len: 14
CDR3aa: CASSLSGARYEQYF
CDR3nt: TGTGCCAGCAGTTTATCAGGGGCCAGGTACGAGCAGTACTTC

d_gene: .
j_gene: TRBJ2-2
abundance: .
v_gene: TRBV6-5
len: 15
CDR3aa: CASILRGRDTGELFF
CDR3nt: TGTGCCAGCATCTTACGAGGGCGGGACACCGGGGAGCTGTTTTTT

d_gene: .
j_gene: TRBJ2-1
abundance: .
v_gene: TRBV12-5
len: 13
CDR3aa: CASGWGPGNEQFF
CDR3nt: TGTGCTAGTGGCTGGGGCCCAGGCAATGAGCAGTTCTTC

d_gene: .
j_gene: TRBJ1-1
abundance: once
v_gene: TRBV19
len: 15
CDR3aa: CASSPEPTGNTEAFF
CDR3nt: TGTGCCAGTAGTCCCGAACCTACAGGGAACACTGAAGCTTTCTTT

d_gene: .
j_gene: TRBJ2-5
abundance: .
v_gene: TRBV14
len: 17
CDR3aa: CASSHSIRDIRGETQYF
CDR3nt: TGTGCCAGCAGCCATTCCATTAGGGACATCCGGGGAGAGACCCAGTACTTC

d_gene: TRBD1
j_gene: TRBJ1-5
abundance: .
v_gene: TRBV19
len: 17
CDR3aa: CASSMGQGLYSNQPQHF
CDR3nt: TGTGCCAGTAGTATGGGACAGGGGCTGTATAGCAATCAGCCCCAGCATTTT

d_gene: .
j_gene: TRBJ1-6
abundance: .
v_gene: TRBV25-1
len: 14
CDR3aa: CASSEFQARSPLHF
CDR3nt: TGTGCCAGCAGTGAATTCCAGGCACGTTCACCCCTCCACTTT

d_gene: .
j_gene: TRBJ2-2
abundance: .
v_gene: TRBV6-5
len: 15
CDR3aa: CASSIDRTRTGELFF
CDR3nt: TGTGCCAGCAGCATTGACAGGACCAGGACCGGGGAGCTGTTTTTT

d_gene: TRBD1
j_gene: TRBJ1-2
abundance: .
v_gene: TRBV7-2
len: 17
CDR3aa: CASSSTVVTGGLYGYTF
CDR3nt: TGTGCCAGCAGCTCCACCGTGGTTACAGGGGGATTGTATGGCTACACCTTC

d_gene: .
j_gene: TRBJ1-6
abundance: .
v_gene: TRBV7-2
len: 18
CDR3aa: CASSAGQQGSSYNSPLHF
CDR3nt: TGTGCCAGCAGCGCTGGCCAACAGGGAAGCTCCTATAATTCACCCCTCCACTTT

d_gene: .
j_gene: TRBJ2-2
abundance: few
v_gene: TRBV9
len: 14
CDR3aa: CASRRTDNTGELFF
CDR3nt: TGTGCCAGCAGGAGAACAGATAACACCGGGGAGCTGTTTTTT